This T cell receptor beta chain was observed in a study of CD8 T cells in ankylosing spondylitis. This clonotype was counted a few times. The antigen is undetermined. Study-wide results and caveats: Within ankylosing spondylitis blood, a TCR beta motif made up of roughly eight highly homologous variants appeared to be characteristic.

Germline CDR1 and CDR2: MNHNS and SASEGT. Trimming took 1 base from V and 9 from J, leaving 12 bases between them. This CDR3 contains 13 residues. Libraries of TCR beta came from quantitative 5'-RACE with molecular barcodes. TCRdb reprocessed the 5' RACE reads via MiXCR and lists one record per CDR3 protein. The sample lists under 450,000 distinct CDR3 sequences, 17% occurring once. The chain carries TRBV6-1 and TRBJ1-1; possible D gene TRBD1, 5 bases. The source material was blood, either unsorted or a sorted T cell fraction (not recorded which). The clonotype originates from a male donor with ankylosing spondylitis. The CDR3 protein is CASSEGGGGKAFF. In nucleotides, the CDR3 is TGTGCCAGCAGTGAAGGTGGGGGAGGAAAAGCTTTCTTT.